The 29 T cell receptor beta chains presented below share a single source sample, sequenced in a study of immune evolution from preneoplasia to lung adenocarcinoma. Profiling relied on immunoSEQ multiplex PCR, and the TCRdb table lists in-frame clones only, not all of them. The profile shows about 4,900 clones, roughly four fifths of them singletons. The specimen was FFPE minimally invasive lung adenocarcinoma tissue. Source of these receptors: a person aged 50-75 years with lung adenocarcinoma.

This chain uses TRBV7-9 with TRBJ1-2; TRBD1 matches at 7 bases. The V gene end was trimmed by 4 bases and the J gene end by 3 bases; junction bases not matched to a gene: 5. This CDR3 contains 14 residues. CDR1 and CDR2 (germline): SEHNR, FQNEAQ (reference sequence). The chain's CDR3 is CASSSGTDYYGYTF. The CDR3 DNA reads as TGTGCCAGCAGCTCCGGGACAGACTACTATGGCTACACCTTC.

The chain carries TRBV5-6 and TRBJ2-7; D gene unclear. With 3 bases removed from V and 5 bases from J, the gap between germline ends came to 12 bases. The CDR3 is 13 amino acids. Looked up from germline, CDR1 is SGHDT and CDR2 is YYEEEE. The CDR3 DNA reads TGTGCCAGCAGCTCTACGGTTTCCCACGAGCAGTACTTC. Residues: CASSSTVSHEQYF.

A remark on this clone: Additional DNA sequences in this sample encode the identical CDR3. The chain employs TRBV6-6 and TRBJ1-2; D is possibly TRBD1 (5 bases). The CDR3 is 15 amino acids. Germline values: CDR1 MNHNY, CDR2 SVGAGI (reference sequence). The V end was cut by 2 bases, the J end by 2 bases, with 12 bases between. The CDR3 here is CASSYEGTGNYGYTF. CDR3 DNA: TGTGCCAGCAGTTACGAAGGGACGGGGAACTATGGCTACACCTTC.

The V and J genes are TRBV18 and TRBJ2-5, with 7 bases identical to TRBD2. J gave up 3 bases and V 1 base, and 8 bases lay outside the gene matches. Germline V gives CDR1 KGHSH, CDR2 LQKENI. There are 16 residues in the CDR3. The CDR3: CASSPLTGGVEETQYF. DNA of the CDR3: TGTGCCAGCTCACCACTGACGGGAGGTGTAGAAGAGACCCAGTACTTC.

The chain employs TRBV7-9 and TRBJ2-5, with TRBD1 identical over 8 bases. With V trimmed by 2 bases and J by 5 bases, 10 bases remained unmatched. The CDR3 consists of 16 residues. In germline, CDR1 is SEHNR, CDR2 FQNEAQ (reference sequence). CDR3 residues: CASSLSEDRERETQYF. The CDR3 DNA reads TGTGCCAGCAGCTTATCTGAGGACAGGGAAAGGGAGACCCAGTACTTC.

The rearrangement links TRBV5-1 to TRBJ2-1; the D gene is possibly TRBD1 (6 bases). The CDR3 runs to 17 residues. CDR1 and CDR2 (germline): SGHRS, YFSETQ. Trimming removed 4 bases from V and 1 base from J, with 18 bases in between. DNA of the CDR3: TGCGCCAGCAGCGAAATGAAGCCTCAGGGGTCCTACAATGAGCAGTTCTTC. Translated, it gives CASSEMKPQGSYNEQFF.

The chain employs TRBV4-2 and TRBJ2-5; a weak D match, TRBD2 (5 bases). Trimming cost V 0 bases and J 9 bases, with 11 bases left between them. This CDR3 has 13 amino acids. Germline CDR1 and CDR2: LGHNA and YNFKEQ. The CDR3 DNA sequence: TGTGCCAGCAGCCAAGACCCGGGGTCCCCCCAGTACTTC. This sequence encodes CASSQDPGSPQYF.

This rearrangement joins TRBV7-9 to TRBJ2-6, with a tentative D call TRBD1 (5 bases). The CDR3 length is 18 residues. The ends were cut back, 1 base at V and 3 bases at J, with 16 bases in the middle. Germline values: CDR1 SEHNR, CDR2 FQNEAQ (reference sequence). The CDR3 here is CASSLVGRVKGGANVLTF. The CDR3 region has the DNA TGTGCCAGCAGCTTAGTTGGCAGGGTAAAAGGTGGGGCCAACGTCCTGACTTTC. The complete variable domain, with remaining parts taken from reference TRBV7-9 and TRBJ2-6, reads DTGVSQNPRHKITKRGQNVTFRCDPISEHNRLYWYRQTLGQGPEFLTYFQNEAQLEKSRLLSDRFSAERPKGSFSTLEIQRTEQGDSAMYLCASSLVGRVKGGANVLTFGAGSRLTVL.

This chain connects TRBV2 to TRBJ2-1, with 15 bases that match TRBD2. CDR3 length equals 16 residues. Germline V gene lookup returns CDR1 SNHLY and CDR2 FYNNEI. V trimming: 4 bases; J trimming: 10 bases; junction bases outside the gene matches: 8. The CDR3 DNA reads TGTGCCAGCAGTGGGACTAGCGGGAGGGCCACGGGGGAGCAGTTCTTC. Amino acid sequence: CASSGTSGRATGEQFF.

The gene calls are TRBV19 and TRBJ2-5; D not certain. Germline V gives CDR1 LNHDA, CDR2 SQIVND (reference sequence). The CDR3 length is 13 residues. V was cut by 5 bases and J by 1 base, with 8 bases left in between. The CDR3 loop reads CASSFNSQETQYF. CDR3 coding DNA: TGTGCCAGTAGTTTTAACAGCCAAGAGACCCAGTACTTC.

A note on this clone: At one of its ends the junction is not consistent with the germline gene, which may arise from a read error. The chain recombines TRBV28 with TRBJ2-2; 7 positions match TRBD1. Per germline, CDR1 MDHEN and CDR2 SYDVKM. This CDR3 contains 13 residues. The CDR3 sequence: CTSRDRVTGELFF. CDR3 coding DNA: TGCACAAGTCGGGACAGAGTCACCGGGGAGCTGTTTTTT.

The chain couples TRBV28 to TRBJ2-7; possibly TRBD1 for D (5 bases). The CDR3 runs 14 residues. The germline V gene encodes CDR1 MDHEN and CDR2 SYDVKM. Trimming shortened V by 8 bases and J by 5 bases, and 19 bases separated the two germline ends. For the CDR3, the DNA is TGTGCCAGCCGGCCAGGGATCATTCTCCACGAGCAGTACTTC. It encodes CASRPGIILHEQYF.

The sample holds a few counts of this clone. The rearrangement links TRBV5-6 to TRBJ2-2; D uncertain. The V gene's germline CDR1 is SGHDT and CDR2 YYEEEE. The CDR3 extends over 13 amino acids. Trimming left V 4 bases short and J 8 bases short, with 12 bases between. CDR3 nucleotides: TGTGCCAGCAGCCCTGTCGCTCGGGGGGAGCTGTTTTTT. Amino acid sequence: CASSPVARGELFF.

The rearrangement uses TRBV5-1 and TRBJ2-2; D not resolved. The CDR3 has 15 amino acids. Germline values: CDR1 SGHRS, CDR2 YFSETQ. Trimming took 5 bases from V and 0 from J, leaving 11 bases between them. The CDR3 nucleotides read TGCGCCAGCAGAAGGAACCCCGCGAACACCGGGGAGCTGTTTTTT. Translated, it gives CASRRNPANTGELFF.

The chain is built from TRBV13 and TRBJ2-2; TRBD1 matches 10 bases. The germline V gene has CDR1 PRHDT and CDR2 FYEKMQ (reference sequence). V lost 5 bases and J lost 4; bases outside the gene matches: 13. CDR3 length: 18 residues. CDR3 coding DNA: TGTGCCAGCAGCCATAGCCTGACAGGGGGCGTTGGCACCGGGGAGCTGTTTTTT. Its translation: CASSHSLTGGVGTGELFF.

The V and J genes are TRBV5-6 and TRBJ2-7; 8 bases are a match to TRBD1. CDR3 size: 14 residues. The junction had 4 bases not matched to a gene; V was cut back by 0 bases and J by 5 bases. Germline values: CDR1 SGHDT, CDR2 YYEEEE. The CDR3 reads CASSLVDRVDEQYF. Here the CDR3 DNA reads TGTGCCAGCAGCTTGGTGGACAGGGTCGACGAGCAGTACTTC.

V is TRBV28 and J is TRBJ2-1; possibly TRBD2 for D (5 bases). Germline loops: CDR1 MDHEN, CDR2 SYDVKM. The CDR3 has 14 residues. Trimming took off 6 bases at V and 1 base at J, with 10 bases between the two ends. The CDR3 loop reads CASSHGNSYNEQFF. CDR3 nucleotide sequence: TGTGCCAGCAGCCACGGGAATTCCTACAATGAGCAGTTCTTC.

The V gene is TRBV2, the J gene TRBJ2-1, with TRBD2 as a possible D gene (5 bases). The V end was cut by 8 bases, the J end by 4 bases, with 12 bases between. CDR1 and CDR2 from the germline V gene are SNHLY and FYNNEI. This CDR3 contains 13 residues. DNA of the CDR3: TGTGCCAGCCGGGAAGTGACGTACAATGAGCAGTTCTTC. Residues: CASREVTYNEQFF.

The CDR3 DNA sequence: TGTGCCACCTTCCGAACAGTGAACACTGAAGCTTTCTTT. Protein: CATFRTVNTEAFF. The chain carries TRBV19 and TRBJ1-1; D call uncertain. The germline V and J ends were trimmed by 10 bases and 0 bases, with 12 bases remaining between them. The CDR3 spans 13 residues. In germline, CDR1 is LNHDA, CDR2 SQIVND (reference sequence).

V gene TRBV4-2 combines with J gene TRBJ1-4; TRBD1 matches 7 bases. The V and J ends lost 1 base and 5 bases, in that order; junction bases with no gene match: 7. The CDR3 length is 16 residues. From germline, CDR1 is LGHNA and CDR2 YNFKEQ. CDR3 region: CASSQVGGGSNEKLFF. In nucleotides, the CDR3 is TGTGCCAGCAGCCAAGTAGGAGGGGGCTCAAATGAAAAACTGTTTTTT.

The chain uses TRBV18 and TRBJ1-4; D is unclear. The length of the CDR3 is 12 residues. CDR1 KGHSH and CDR2 LQKENI come from the germline V gene. Trimming shortened V by 5 bases and J by 7 bases, and 8 bases separated the two germline ends. This CDR3 reads CASSSGSEKLFF. In nucleotides, the CDR3 is TGTGCCAGCTCATCTGGTAGTGAAAAACTGTTTTTT.

V is TRBV2 and J is TRBJ2-1, with 12 positions matching TRBD2. The CDR3 sequence is 15 residues long. Germline V gene sequence: CDR1 SNHLY, CDR2 FYNNEI. Germline trimming cut 7 bases from V and 6 bases from J; bases unmatched to any gene: 7. CDR3 region: CASTSGTSGFNEQFF. Here the CDR3 DNA reads TGTGCCAGCACCTCTGGGACTAGCGGGTTCAATGAGCAGTTCTTC. The entire variable domain, with the rest obtained from reference TRBV2 and TRBJ2-1, is as follows: EPEVTQTPSHQVTQMGQEVILRCVPISNHLYFYWYRQILGQKVEFLVSFYNNEISEKSEIFDDQFSVERPDGSNFTLKIRSTKLEDSAMYFCASTSGTSGFNEQFFGPGTRLTVL.

This CDR3 is CATSRDRGGGNTEAFF. The CDR3 DNA follows: TGTGCCACCAGCAGAGATCGTGGGGGGGGAAACACTGAAGCTTTCTTT. The chain recombines TRBV15 with TRBJ1-1; tentatively, D is TRBD1 (5 bases). V gave up 0 bases and J gave up 2 bases, with 13 bases separating them. CDR1 is LNHNV, CDR2 YYDKDF, per germline (reference sequence). The CDR3 spans 16 residues.

This clone has more than one count but fewer than ten. The V call is TRBV7-2, the J call TRBJ2-7; 12 bases match TRBD2. Trimming took 1 base from V and 3 from J; bases not matched to a gene: 7. In germline, CDR1 is SGHTA, CDR2 FQGNSA. The CDR3 is 17 amino acids. CDR3 sequence (DNA): TGTGCCAGCAGCTTAGGACTAGCGGGAGCATTTGGCTACGAGCAGTACTTC. It specifies CASSLGLAGAFGYEQYF.

This clone occurred a few times. The chain is built from TRBV6-5 and TRBJ1-2, with a tentative D call TRBD1 (5 bases). CDR3 length: 12 residues. Germline CDR1 reads MNHEY; CDR2 reads SVGAGI. Trimming shortened V by 6 bases and J by 8 bases, and 13 bases separated the two germline ends. CDR3 nucleotides: TGTGCCAGCAGCTACACCGGGGGAGGCTACACCTTC. Protein sequence: CASSYTGGGYTF.

The rearrangement joins TRBV28 to TRBJ2-1; maybe TRBD2 (6 bases). This CDR3 region has 15 residues. Germline loops: CDR1 MDHEN, CDR2 SYDVKM. Trimming removed 2 bases from V and 6 bases from J, with 14 bases in between. CDR3 bases: TGTGCCAGCAGTTTACCCACGAGGGACTTCAATGAGCAGTTCTTC. It codes for CASSLPTRDFNEQFF.

The chain combines TRBV7-9 with TRBJ2-2; possibly TRBD1 for D (5 bases). CDR3 length equals 16 residues. The germline CDR1 and CDR2 sequences are SEHNR and FQNEAQ (reference sequence). V gave up 2 bases and J gave up 2 bases, with 12 bases separating them. The CDR3 is CASSLLTGSNTGELFF. The CDR3 coding sequence is TGTGCCAGCAGCTTACTAACAGGCAGTAACACCGGGGAGCTGTTTTTT.

This clone was detected once. This rearrangement joins TRBV2 to TRBJ1-2; D uncertain. V lost 3 bases, J lost 6 bases, and 11 bases lay in between. Looked up from germline, CDR1 is SNHLY and CDR2 is FYNNEI. The CDR3 is 13 residues long. The CDR3 region has the DNA TGTGCCAGCAGTGAGGAGGAATACAATGGCTACACCTTC. It encodes CASSEEEYNGYTF.

Only a few counts were recorded for this clone. The chain carries TRBV2 and TRBJ1-3, with 7 bases that match TRBD1. The CDR3 is 15 residues long. J was trimmed by 6 bases and V by 8 bases; bases with no gene match: 13. Per the germline V gene, CDR1 is SNHLY and CDR2 is FYNNEI. The CDR3 DNA follows: TGTGCCAGCCGAACAGGGGTCTTAATAGAAAACACCATATATTTT. Residues: CASRTGVLIENTIYF.